This T cell receptor beta chain emerged from a study of blood T cell repertoires in COVID-19. The overall study: Some COVID-19 samples were acute and others convalescent; all came from the United States, Italy and Spain. T cells, B-cell-depleted T cells, or PBMCs supplied cDNA or gDNA.

Methods used by the authors: Estimated nucleated cell counts came from reference gene primer amplification. Clones were read by immunoSEQ multiplex PCR, and TCRdb kept only the in-frame ones, dropping some. From that table come the V and J calls and clone size; the DNA was used to work out D and trimming. This repertoire shows about 38,000 clones, 88% found once; its top ten account for about 35%. The count of this clone is one. The germline CDR1 and CDR2 sequences are KGHSH and LQKENI. Trimming removed 1 base from V and 2 bases from J; junction bases left unmatched: 10. There are 17 residues in the CDR3.

The chain has TRBV18 and TRBJ1-2; 7 nucleotides agree with TRBD1. The sample comprised peripheral blood. The TCR sequence derives from a man aged 65 to 85 with active COVID-19. The CDR3 protein is CASSPQTGWSGNYGYTF. As DNA, the CDR3 is TGTGCCAGCTCACCACAGACAGGGTGGAGTGGGAACTATGGCTACACCTTC.